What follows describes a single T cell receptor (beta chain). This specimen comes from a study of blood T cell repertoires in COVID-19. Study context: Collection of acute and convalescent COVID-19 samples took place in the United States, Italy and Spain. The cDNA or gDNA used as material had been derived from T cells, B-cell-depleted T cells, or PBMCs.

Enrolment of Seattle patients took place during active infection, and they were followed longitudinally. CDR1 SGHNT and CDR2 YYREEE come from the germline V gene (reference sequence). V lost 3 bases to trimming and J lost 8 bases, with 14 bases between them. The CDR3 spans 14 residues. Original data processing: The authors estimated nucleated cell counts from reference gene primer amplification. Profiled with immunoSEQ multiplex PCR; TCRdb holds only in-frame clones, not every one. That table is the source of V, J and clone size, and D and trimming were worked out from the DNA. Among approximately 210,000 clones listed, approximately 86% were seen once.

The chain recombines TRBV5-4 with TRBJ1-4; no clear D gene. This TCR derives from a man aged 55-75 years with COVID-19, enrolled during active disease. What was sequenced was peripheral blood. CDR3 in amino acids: CASSSQRAVEKLFF. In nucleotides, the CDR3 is TGTGCCAGCAGCTCACAGAGAGCCGTGGAAAAACTGTTTTTT.